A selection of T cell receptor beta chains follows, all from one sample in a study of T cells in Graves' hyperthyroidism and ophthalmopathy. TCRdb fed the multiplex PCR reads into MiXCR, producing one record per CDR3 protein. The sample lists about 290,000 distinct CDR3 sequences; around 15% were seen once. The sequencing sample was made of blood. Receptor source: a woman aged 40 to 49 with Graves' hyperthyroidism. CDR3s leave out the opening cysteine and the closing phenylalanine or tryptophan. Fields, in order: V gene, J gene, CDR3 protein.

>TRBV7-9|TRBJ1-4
ASSLTGAPGEKLF
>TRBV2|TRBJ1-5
ASSGIPETISNQPQH
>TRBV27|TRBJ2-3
ASSLGLAGVIGTQY
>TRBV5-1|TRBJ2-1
ASSPGTGVSYNEQF
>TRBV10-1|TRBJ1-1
ASSESVKAGGLNTEAF
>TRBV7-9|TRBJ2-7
ASSFSQPGNYEQY
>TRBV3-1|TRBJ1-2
ASSQARTAGGYT
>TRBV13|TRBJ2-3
ASSLEGRGTDTQY
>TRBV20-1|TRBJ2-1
SAAGTSDYNEQF
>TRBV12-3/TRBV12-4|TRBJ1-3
ASSFSGSSGNTIY
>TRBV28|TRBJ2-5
ASGLAGEVETQY
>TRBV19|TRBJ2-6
ASGIDGQGTVSSGANVLT
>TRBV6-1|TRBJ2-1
ASGHEVGSYNEQF
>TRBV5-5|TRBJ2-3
ASSLELPDTQY
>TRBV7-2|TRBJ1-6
ASSSGQRQPLH
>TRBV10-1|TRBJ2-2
ASSADVTSGGTGELF
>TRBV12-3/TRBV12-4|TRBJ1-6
ASSLAIWRANSPLH
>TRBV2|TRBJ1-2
ASKSGGGYT
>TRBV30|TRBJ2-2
AWSVRRAGTGELF
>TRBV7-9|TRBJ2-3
ASSLVIAGVVDTQY
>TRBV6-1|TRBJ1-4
ASSERQGGNEKLF
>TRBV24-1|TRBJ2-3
ATSDSREGTDTQY
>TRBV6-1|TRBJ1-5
ASSPGWRQPQH
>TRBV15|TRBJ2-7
ATSRDRKAYEQY
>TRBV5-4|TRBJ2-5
ASSFGFGNIQETQY
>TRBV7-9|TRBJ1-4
ASSPHRDKDEKLF
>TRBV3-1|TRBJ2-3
ASRGLGGTDTQY
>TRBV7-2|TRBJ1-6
ASSPTGGGTPLH
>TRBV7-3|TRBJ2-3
ASSLDQSTDTQY
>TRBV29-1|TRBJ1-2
SVEEMGAGGYT
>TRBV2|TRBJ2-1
ASRPQIEQF
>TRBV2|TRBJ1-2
ASRWTGGNYGYT
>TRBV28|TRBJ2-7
ASTTGTIPYEQY
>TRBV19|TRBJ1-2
ASSMGQYYGYT
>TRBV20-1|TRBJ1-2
SAITRGYT
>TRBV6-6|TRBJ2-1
ASSYSAGPYNEQF
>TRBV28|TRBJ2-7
ASSQHNEPYEQY
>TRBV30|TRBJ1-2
AWSPPRTGRNYGYT
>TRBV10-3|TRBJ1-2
AISELGGGTNYGYT
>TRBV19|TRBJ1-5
ASSIPGQGQPQH
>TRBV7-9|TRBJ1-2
ASSLTGPYGYT
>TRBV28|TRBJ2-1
ASSPSGRGDEQF
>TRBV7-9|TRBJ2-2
ASSFPLGSIPNTGELF
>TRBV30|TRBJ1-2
AWRRLRGGYT
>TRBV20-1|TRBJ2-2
SAREGGGHTGELF
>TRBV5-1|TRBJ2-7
ASSLEGTRIDEQY
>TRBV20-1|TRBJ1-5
SATDPGGSVVPQH